This TCR beta chain was identified during a study of blood T cell repertoires in COVID-19. Using immunoSEQ multiplex PCR, the repertoire was profiled, and TCRdb retains in-frame clones only, with some absent. The repertoire has about 46,000 clones, 80% to 90% of them found once; the top ten carry more than 15%. V trimming: 5 bases; J trimming: 7 bases; junction bases outside the gene matches: 13. The CDR3 loop spans 15 amino acids. Germline CDR1 reads SGHAT; CDR2 reads FQNNGV. This sequence was found in a human donor in a cohort sampled during active COVID-19. The sequenced sample consisted of peripheral blood. V and J are TRBV11-2 and TRBJ2-7, with 8 bases aligning to TRBD1. As DNA, the CDR3 is TGTGCCAGCAGCCCGAGTGGACAGGGAACGATGGAGCAGTACTTC. This sequence encodes CASSPSGQGTMEQYF.